Each of the 18 T cell receptor beta chains below was sequenced from the same sample in a study of blood T cell repertoires in COVID-19. This table comes from immunoSEQ multiplex PCR, and its TCRdb copy is limited to in-frame clones, with some not included. This sample has fewer than 45,000 clones, with approximately 80% found just once. The sequencing sample was made of peripheral blood. These receptor sequences come from a human donor in a cohort sampled during active COVID-19.

This chain links TRBV7-2 with TRBJ1-5; possibly TRBD1 for D (6 bases). CDR3 length equals 16 residues. CDR1 is SGHTA, CDR2 FQGNSA, per germline. The V end was cut by 4 bases, the J end by 3 bases, with 16 bases between. CDR3 sequence (DNA): TGTGCCAGCAGCTCAGGGACAATAAGTCACAATCAGCCCCAGCATTTT. It is translated as CASSSGTISHNQPQHF.

The chain combines TRBV28 with TRBJ1-4, with TRBD1 identical over 8 bases. J was trimmed by 6 bases and V by 6 bases; bases with no gene match: 6. Germline-derived CDR1 and CDR2 are MDHEN and SYDVKM. The CDR3 sequence is 14 residues long. In DNA form, the CDR3 reads TGTGCCAGCAGCATCACAGGGGGGTATGAAAAACTGTTTTTT. Its protein product is CASSITGGYEKLFF.

This clone was observed a single time. The genes are TRBV28 and TRBJ2-6, with no clear D. V gave up 4 bases and J gave up 1 base, with 8 bases separating them. The CDR3 is made up of 15 amino acids. CDR1 is MDHEN, CDR2 SYDVKM, per germline. CDR3 loop: CASSYTTSGANVLTF. The DNA for the CDR3 is TGTGCCAGCAGTTATACAACGTCTGGGGCCAACGTCCTGACTTTC.

The J gene is TRBJ1-2, the V gene TRBV11-2; D not certain. The V gene's germline CDR1 is SGHAT and CDR2 FQNNGV. The CDR3 totals 16 residues. Trimming took off 0 bases at V and 3 bases at J, with 14 bases between the two ends. The CDR3 reads CASSLDLRIFDYGYTF. CDR3 DNA: TGTGCCAGCAGCTTAGATCTCAGGATATTCGACTATGGCTACACCTTC.

This CDR3 is CASSTRQYPGQVYTGELFF. The DNA of the CDR3 is TGTGCCAGTAGTACTCGACAATATCCGGGACAGGTGTACACCGGGGAGCTGTTTTTT. This chain connects TRBV19 to TRBJ2-2; TRBD1 matches at 8 bases. The trim removed 4 bases at V and 3 bases at J, leaving 16 bases unmatched. This CDR3 region has 19 residues. Germline V CDR1 and CDR2: LNHDA, SQIVND (reference sequence).

This rearrangement joins TRBV29-1 to TRBJ2-3; 13 bases align to TRBD2. V gave up 6 bases and J gave up 4 bases; unmatched junction bases: 10. The CDR3 covers 16 residues. The V gene's germline CDR1 is SQVTM and CDR2 ANQGSEA. The CDR3 here is CSVRGTSGGAADTQYF. The CDR3 DNA reads TGCAGCGTGAGGGGTACTAGCGGGGGGGCGGCAGATACGCAGTATTTT.

J is TRBJ2-3 and V is TRBV7-9, with 8 bases identical to TRBD1. V lost 6 bases to trimming and J lost 3 bases; unmatched junction nucleotides: 8. The V gene's germline CDR1 is SEHNR and CDR2 FQNEAQ (reference sequence). The CDR3 covers 15 residues. CDR3 in amino acids: CASSSWTGTTDTQYF. CDR3 DNA sequence: TGTGCCAGCAGTTCCTGGACAGGGACGACAGATACGCAGTATTTT.

Of note for this clone: No DNA is shown, since the ends of the CDR3 on it are uncertain; the CDR3 is the one TCRdb lists. This chain joins TRBV19 and TRBJ2-1; the table names TRBD2, a call not compared with the DNA. Germline CDR1 is LNHDA and CDR2 is SQIVND (reference sequence). The CDR3 spans 20 residues, counting both ends. This chain's CDR3 is CASTSEAGLAGAHSYNEQFF.

The chain recombines TRBV25-1 with TRBJ2-2; D is possibly TRBD1 (6 bases). CDR1 is MGHDK and CDR2 is SYGVNS in the germline V gene. Trimming pared 4 bases from V and 8 bases from J, leaving 14 bases between. The CDR3 runs 14 residues. CDR3 nucleotide sequence: TGTGCCAGCAGTGGGGACAAGTTAGCAGGGGAGCTGTTTTTT. This sequence encodes CASSGDKLAGELFF.

The genes are TRBV5-1 and TRBJ2-7; TRBD1 might be the D (6 bases). The germline CDR1 and CDR2 sequences are SGHRS and YFSETQ. Trimming left V 0 bases short and J 4 bases short, with 14 bases between. The CDR3 is 15 residues long. The CDR3, as DNA: TGCGCCAGCAGCTTGGCCGGGACAAGAGGATACGAGCAGTACTTC. This encodes CASSLAGTRGYEQYF.

The rearrangement joins TRBV7-9 to TRBJ1-1; D might be TRBD1 (5 bases). The CDR3 runs to 15 residues. The ends were cut back, 5 bases at V and 4 bases at J, with 17 bases in the middle. Germline CDR1 is SEHNR and CDR2 is FQNEAQ (reference sequence). CDR3 coding DNA: TGTGCCAGCAGCCCAGACAGCACAGGCGGCACTGAAGCTTTCTTT. It encodes CASSPDSTGGTEAFF.

V is TRBV28 and J is TRBJ2-1; 14 bases line up with TRBD2. The ends lost 2 bases at V and 7 bases at J; junction bases unmatched: 7. Germline V gives CDR1 MDHEN, CDR2 SYDVKM. CDR3 size: 17 residues. The CDR3 DNA is TGTGCCAGCAGTTTAAGACTAGCGGGGGGGCTGGGTAATGAGCAGTTCTTC. Amino acids: CASSLRLAGGLGNEQFF.

The chain links TRBV6-6 to TRBJ2-2, with D perhaps TRBD2 (6 bases). V lost 7 bases, J lost 2 bases, and 17 bases lay in between. The CDR3 is 16 amino acids. CDR1 and CDR2 from the germline V gene are MNHNY and SVGAGI (reference sequence). CDR3 loop: CASTGGKKANTGELFF. CDR3 sequence (DNA): TGTGCCAGCACCGGCGGGAAGAAAGCCAACACCGGGGAGCTGTTTTTT.

This chain joins TRBV3-1 (or the pseudogene TRBV3-2) and TRBJ2-3; TRBD2 aligns across 7 bases. From germline, CDR1 is LGHDT and CDR2 YNNKEL (reference sequence). V was clipped by 1 base and J by 2 bases; unmatched bases: 3. The CDR3 covers 15 residues. The DNA of the CDR3 is TGTGCCAGCAGCCAAGTGGGGGGGACCACAGATACGCAGTATTTT. This sequence encodes CASSQVGGTTDTQYF.

The J gene is TRBJ2-3, the V gene TRBV28; TRBD2 matches 8 bases. Germline values: CDR1 MDHEN, CDR2 SYDVKM. The CDR3 spans 17 residues. The V gene end was trimmed by 6 bases and the J gene end by 0 bases; junction bases not matched to a gene: 11. CDR3 sequence reads: CASSEGDRGGSTDTQYF. The CDR3 DNA follows: TGTGCCAGCAGCGAGGGGGATCGGGGGGGCAGCACAGATACGCAGTATTTT. Variable domain in full (rest from reference TRBV28 and TRBJ2-3): DVKVTQSSRYLVKRTGEKVFLECVQDMDHENMFWYRQDPGLGLRLIYFSYDVKMKEKGDIPEGYSVSREKKERFSLILESASTNQTSMYLCASSEGDRGGSTDTQYFGPGTRLTVL.

The CDR3 is CASSPGTGPYNEQFF. In DNA form, the CDR3 reads TGTGCCAGCAGCCCCGGGACAGGGCCTTACAATGAGCAGTTCTTC. The chain has TRBV3-1 (or the pseudogene TRBV3-2) and TRBJ2-1; 9 bases are shared with TRBD1. Germline V gene sequence: CDR1 LGHDT, CDR2 YNNKEL (reference sequence). This CDR3 spans 15 amino acids. V was pared by 4 bases and J by 4 bases, with 5 bases of the junction left unmatched.

The genes are TRBV7-2 and TRBJ1-1; unclear D gene. Trimming cost V 3 bases and J 1 base, with 9 bases left between them. Per germline, CDR1 SGHTA and CDR2 FQGNSA. The CDR3 extends over 14 amino acids. The CDR3 coding sequence is TGTGCCAGCAGCTTGCATGCAGGGAACACTGAAGCTTTCTTT. Translated: CASSLHAGNTEAFF.

This chain uses TRBV5-4 with TRBJ2-1; 11 bases match TRBD2. Germline-derived CDR1 and CDR2 are SGHNT and YYREEE (reference sequence). The CDR3 sequence is 18 residues long. V lost 5 bases and J lost 4; bases outside the gene matches: 14. The CDR3 is CASSMPGSGGAGYNEQFF. CDR3 nucleotide sequence: TGTGCCAGCAGTATGCCGGGTAGCGGGGGGGCCGGGTACAATGAGCAGTTCTTC.